These T cell receptor beta chains were read from a single sample in a study of shared clonotypes between healthy human individuals. TCRdb keeps only in-frame clones here, not all; method: immunoSEQ multiplex PCR. This table has over 2 million clones, approximately 94% appearing once. Sequencing used naive CD8+ T cells sorted from blood. The receptors were gathered from a man between 18 and 29 years old in good health. Each CDR3 is given with its conserved first and last residue. The D gene is left open where the match is weak. Rows may omit the clone size; those that give it use once, few, many or a size class.

v_call: TRBV10-1; d_call: -; clone_size: -; j_call: TRBJ2-3; cdr3_aa: CASSGSPNPTDTQYF; cdr3_nt: TGCGCCAGCAGTGGTTCACCAAATCCCACAGATACGCAGTATTTT
v_call: TRBV27; d_call: TRBD1; clone_size: -; j_call: TRBJ2-7; cdr3_aa: CASSLGQGIPYEQYF; cdr3_nt: TGTGCCAGCAGTCTGGGACAGGGGATCCCCTACGAGCAGTACTTC
v_call: TRBV27; d_call: TRBD1; clone_size: -; j_call: TRBJ1-1; cdr3_aa: CASSLGPGQGFTEAFF; cdr3_nt: TGTGCCAGCAGTTTGGGGCCGGGACAGGGTTTCACTGAAGCTTTCTTT
v_call: TRBV15; d_call: -; clone_size: -; j_call: TRBJ2-7; cdr3_aa: CATSRDVGDSYEQYF; cdr3_nt: TGTGCCACCAGCAGAGACGTCGGGGACTCCTACGAGCAGTACTTC
v_call: TRBV10-3; d_call: -; clone_size: -; j_call: TRBJ2-1; cdr3_aa: CAITEEDGVGEQFF; cdr3_nt: TGTGCCATCACTGAGGAGGACGGAGTTGGGGAGCAGTTCTTC
v_call: TRBV6-6; d_call: TRBD1; clone_size: -; j_call: TRBJ1-2; cdr3_aa: CASSVQGGGYTF; cdr3_nt: TGTGCCAGCAGTGTCCAGGGGGGAGGCTACACCTTC
v_call: TRBV27; d_call: TRBD2; clone_size: -; j_call: TRBJ2-7; cdr3_aa: CASSLLFEQSKRESGNEQYF; cdr3_nt: TGTGCCAGCAGTTTACTTTTTGAACAGTCCAAACGGGAGAGCGGGAACGAGCAGTACTTC
v_call: TRBV6-1; d_call: TRBD1; clone_size: once; j_call: TRBJ1-5; cdr3_aa: CASNDRDRYNQPQHF; cdr3_nt: TGTGCCAGCAACGACCGGGACAGATACAATCAGCCCCAGCATTTT
v_call: TRBV9; d_call: -; clone_size: -; j_call: TRBJ1-2; cdr3_aa: CASFGDTAYGYTF; cdr3_nt: TGTGCCAGCTTCGGAGACACGGCCTATGGCTACACCTTC
v_call: TRBV29-1; d_call: TRBD2; clone_size: -; j_call: TRBJ2-7; cdr3_aa: CSAQGLAGGKIYEQYF; cdr3_nt: TGCAGCGCTCAAGGACTAGCGGGAGGAAAGATCTACGAGCAGTACTTC
v_call: TRBV27; d_call: -; clone_size: -; j_call: TRBJ2-3; cdr3_aa: CASTIRGTDTQYF; cdr3_nt: TGTGCCAGCACCATCCGGGGCACAGATACGCAGTATTTT
v_call: TRBV7-9; d_call: -; clone_size: once; j_call: TRBJ1-5; cdr3_aa: CAVGTSSNQPQHF; cdr3_nt: TGTGCCGTGGGGACAAGTAGCAATCAGCCCCAGCATTTT
v_call: TRBV15; d_call: -; clone_size: -; j_call: TRBJ2-1; cdr3_aa: CATLARNEQFF; cdr3_nt: TGTGCCACTCTTGCGCGGAATGAGCAGTTCTTC
v_call: TRBV5-6; d_call: TRBD1; clone_size: -; j_call: TRBJ2-7; cdr3_aa: CASSPTPGTGDYEQYF; cdr3_nt: TGTGCCAGCAGCCCCACCCCCGGGACAGGAGACTACGAGCAGTACTTC
v_call: TRBV7-6; d_call: -; clone_size: -; j_call: TRBJ1-4; cdr3_aa: CASSYEPDNEKLFF; cdr3_nt: TGTGCCAGCAGCTACGAACCTGATAATGAAAAACTGTTTTTT
v_call: TRBV27; d_call: -; clone_size: -; j_call: TRBJ2-3; cdr3_aa: CASSLLGTDTQYF; cdr3_nt: TGTGCCAGCAGTTTACTGGGCACAGATACGCAGTATTTT
v_call: TRBV5-1; d_call: -; clone_size: -; j_call: TRBJ2-5; cdr3_aa: CASSLVGDGETQYF; cdr3_nt: TGCGCCAGCAGCTTGGTAGGGGACGGAGAGACCCAGTACTTC
v_call: TRBV5-6; d_call: -; clone_size: -; j_call: TRBJ1-2; cdr3_aa: CASSPGQGGPAGYTF; cdr3_nt: TGTGCCAGCAGTCCGGGCCAAGGGGGACCCGCTGGCTACACCTTC
v_call: TRBV6-1; d_call: -; clone_size: -; j_call: TRBJ1-5; cdr3_aa: CASPVAGQPQHF; cdr3_nt: TGTGCCAGCCCGGTCGCGGGGCAGCCCCAGCATTTT
v_call: TRBV2; d_call: -; clone_size: -; j_call: TRBJ2-3; cdr3_aa: CASSGTELSTDTQYF; cdr3_nt: TGTGCCAGCAGTGGTACAGAACTCAGCACAGATACGCAGTATTTT
v_call: TRBV7-2; d_call: -; clone_size: -; j_call: TRBJ1-3; cdr3_aa: CASSSGPFPGNTIYF; cdr3_nt: TGTGCCAGCAGCTCCGGACCCTTCCCTGGAAACACCATATATTTT
v_call: TRBV4-1; d_call: TRBD2; clone_size: -; j_call: TRBJ2-7; cdr3_aa: CASSQAASGGYEQYF; cdr3_nt: TGCGCCAGCAGCCAGGCGGCTAGCGGGGGTTACGAGCAGTACTTC
v_call: TRBV19; d_call: -; clone_size: -; j_call: TRBJ1-2; cdr3_aa: CASRAENYGYTF; cdr3_nt: TGTGCCAGTAGGGCCGAGAACTATGGCTACACCTTC
v_call: TRBV29-1; d_call: TRBD2; clone_size: -; j_call: TRBJ2-1; cdr3_aa: CSVGGTSGADSYNEQFF; cdr3_nt: TGCAGCGTTGGAGGCACTAGCGGGGCGGATTCCTACAATGAGCAGTTCTTC
v_call: TRBV30; d_call: -; clone_size: -; j_call: TRBJ2-4; cdr3_aa: CAWTAPPMVQYF; cdr3_nt: TGTGCCTGGACGGCACCACCCATGGTTCAGTACTTC
v_call: TRBV7-6; d_call: -; clone_size: -; j_call: TRBJ2-2; cdr3_aa: CASSLVVGANTGELFF; cdr3_nt: TGTGCCAGCAGCTTAGTGGTGGGGGCCAACACCGGGGAGCTGTTTTTT
v_call: TRBV6-5; d_call: -; clone_size: -; j_call: TRBJ2-7; cdr3_aa: CASRGTRGTEQYF; cdr3_nt: TGTGCCAGCAGAGGAACTAGGGGAACCGAGCAGTACTTC
v_call: TRBV2; d_call: TRBD1; clone_size: -; j_call: TRBJ1-1; cdr3_aa: CASSEGARYTEAFF; cdr3_nt: TGTGCCAGCAGCGAGGGGGCGCGGTACACTGAAGCTTTCTTT
v_call: TRBV7-8; d_call: TRBD2; clone_size: -; j_call: TRBJ2-1; cdr3_aa: CASSLAAGAYNEQFF; cdr3_nt: TGTGCCAGCAGCTTAGCAGCGGGGGCCTACAATGAGCAGTTCTTC
v_call: TRBV5-1; d_call: -; clone_size: -; j_call: TRBJ2-3; cdr3_aa: CASSFSGAFTDTQYF; cdr3_nt: TGCGCCAGCAGCTTTTCGGGGGCTTTCACAGATACGCAGTATTTT
v_call: TRBV4-3; d_call: -; clone_size: -; j_call: TRBJ1-6; cdr3_aa: CASSHPTDSSYNSPLHF; cdr3_nt: TGCGCCAGCAGCCATCCGACGGATAGCTCCTATAATTCACCCCTCCACTTT
v_call: TRBV7-2; d_call: -; clone_size: -; j_call: TRBJ2-3; cdr3_aa: CASSLKGDTQYF; cdr3_nt: TGTGCCAGCAGCTTAAAGGGAGATACGCAGTATTTT
v_call: TRBV5-6; d_call: TRBD1; clone_size: -; j_call: TRBJ1-2; cdr3_aa: CASSQLMGQRVGYTF; cdr3_nt: TGTGCCAGCAGCCAACTCATGGGACAGCGGGTTGGCTACACCTTC
v_call: TRBV11-2; d_call: -; clone_size: -; j_call: TRBJ1-4; cdr3_aa: CASSPDVGVFF; cdr3_nt: TGTGCCAGCAGCCCGGACGTGGGGGTGTTTTTT
v_call: TRBV7-2; d_call: TRBD2; clone_size: -; j_call: TRBJ2-2; cdr3_aa: CASSLLAGTDGELFF; cdr3_nt: TGTGCCAGCAGCTTATTAGCGGGAACGGACGGGGAGCTGTTTTTT
v_call: TRBV28; d_call: -; clone_size: -; j_call: TRBJ1-5; cdr3_aa: CASSFGSNQPQHF; cdr3_nt: TGTGCCAGCAGTTTTGGTAGCAATCAGCCCCAGCATTTT
v_call: TRBV2; d_call: TRBD1; clone_size: -; j_call: TRBJ1-1; cdr3_aa: CATRQGLSLPFF; cdr3_nt: TGTGCCACTAGACAGGGGCTGTCCCTGCCTTTCTTT
v_call: TRBV4-1; d_call: -; clone_size: -; j_call: TRBJ2-7; cdr3_aa: CASSQDLLHPYEQYF; cdr3_nt: TGCGCCAGCAGCCAAGATCTACTTCACCCTTACGAGCAGTACTTC
v_call: TRBV27; d_call: -; clone_size: -; j_call: TRBJ2-7; cdr3_aa: CASSLSVGLAGEYF; cdr3_nt: TGTGCCAGCAGTTTATCGGTGGGACTGGCTGGGGAGTACTTC
v_call: TRBV2; d_call: -; clone_size: -; j_call: TRBJ2-7; cdr3_aa: CASSEALQSSYEQYF; cdr3_nt: TGTGCCAGCAGTGAAGCGCTCCAGAGCTCCTACGAGCAGTACTTC
v_call: TRBV5-4; d_call: -; clone_size: once; j_call: TRBJ1-2; cdr3_aa: CASSLTTGRDYGYTF; cdr3_nt: TGTGCCAGCAGCCTAACTACCGGCAGGGACTATGGCTACACCTTC